This T cell receptor beta chain was sequenced for a study of identical twins listed by TCRdb under 2016. In terms of the full investigation: To test whether fetal clonotypes persist, the study used deep sequencing on TCR alpha and beta repertoires from monozygotic twins, unrelated adults of various ages, and cord blood. To rule out contamination, replicate twin experiments were performed at different times with different library preparation protocols. The study at large found these results: Because the same donors could not be followed over many years, the conclusions depended on cross-sectional statistical analysis. Abundant cord blood beta clonotypes carried fewer insertions; young adult naive repertoires showed a weaker similar trend, while memory repertoires showed none. Invariant T cells such as MAIT and iNKT could partly confound zero-insertion analyses, although diverse VJ usage argued against such confounding for most clonotypes. In monozygotic twins, recombination models systematically underestimated out-of-frame TCR alpha sharing, but the models matched the sharing seen between unrelated individuals. In beta out-of-frame sequences, excess twin sharing was weaker, because having fewer shared sequences lowered the signal-to-noise ratio. Out-of-frame TCR alpha sequences shared between twins showed an excess of low generation-probability sequences compared with coincidental sharing between unrelated individuals.

This clonotype was recorded a few times. The antigen this receptor binds is unknown. There are no base qualities to consult, and no much larger clone falls within one base. The method was 5' RACE. Instrument used: Illumina HiSeq 2000. Template switching added a universal primer binding site, and the final cDNA carried a unique molecular identifier that allowed TCR cDNA molecules to be counted accurately. First-strand cDNA for TCR alpha and beta chains was synthesized from specific primers in the conserved constant-segment region. To control for contamination, every cDNA library carried two barcodes: a SMART-Mk sample barcode plus Illumina barcodes. TruSeq adapter sequences and Illumina sample barcodes were added in two successive PCR steps. The Illumina HiSeq platform was used with custom primers to sequence TCR alpha and beta cDNA libraries. As for the authors' bioinformatics: MiGEC was used to process raw reads and extract unique molecular identifiers, and MiXCR was used to find CDR3 positions. Recombination models were inferred per individual with the repgenHMM and IGoR tools using an EM algorithm. Shared clonotypes were analyzed with the tcR package in R, and sharing was normalized by the product of cloneset sizes. To study raw recombination without the effects of thymic and clonal selection, out-of-frame nonproductive sequences were analyzed. The public reads were reprocessed in TCRdb via fastp at Q25 and MiXCR, keeping in-frame beta chains. Rows merge per CDR3 protein into single entries with the most common DNA and genes. Clone size and V and J calls follow TCRdb, not the original study. In all, the sample holds about 890,000 distinct CDR3 sequences, and approximately 13% of those were seen once. About 1.5% of the sample comes from the top ten.

Only healthy Caucasian donors were included. The twin cohort comprised three pairs of female monozygotic twins, all aged about 18 to 30 years. RNA for TCR libraries was isolated from peripheral blood mononuclear cells. The sample was also reused in another study, on yellow fever vaccine responses in identical twins. The other study reports the following: According to the authors, the vaccine-induced T cell response in identical twins seemed to be partly convergent and partly specific to each individual. Focusing on identical twins, the study followed the T cell clones that responded to the vaccine, and did so with precision.

The specimen was PBMCs. The sequence came from a woman aged 18-29 years in good health.

The CDR3 amino acid sequence is: CASSDGGGPNTGELFF. DNA sequence: TGCGCCAGCAGCGATGGTGGCGGCCCGAACACCGGGGAGCTGTTTTTT. The rearranged chain carries TRBV5-1 and TRBJ2-2, with the D gene too uncertain to name. Counted from cysteine to phenylalanine, this CDR3 has 16 amino acids. Just CDR3 DNA is preserved here, 48 bases in frame from base 1. Deletion took 4 bases off V and 0 bases off J, with a span of 13 bases between the germline ends. The CDR1 and CDR2 encoded by the germline V gene are SGHRS and YFSETQ.